This T cell receptor beta chain is from a study of long-term antiretroviral therapy in people with HIV. V shed 3 bases, J shed 11 bases, and the junction held 4 bases outside the gene matches. This CDR3 is built from 13 residues. Per germline, CDR1 MNHEY and CDR2 SMNVEV (reference sequence). Researchers report immunoSEQ v3.0 was run at survey level. Libraries were prepared by immunoSEQ multiplex PCR; TCRdb keeps only in-frame clonotypes and omits some of them. The sample has roughly 30,000 clones; approximately 87% are singletons. Study results and limitations: From the mid-2000s to the late 2010s, blood was obtained, possibly while participants received older ART regimens.

Regarding this clone: Its antigen remains unknown.

This TCR was recovered from a middle-aged man with HIV. J is TRBJ2-1 and V is TRBV27; 10 nucleotides match TRBD1. The starting material was unsorted PBMCs, obtained less than 5 years after starting antiretroviral therapy. The CDR3 DNA reads TGTGCCAGCAGTTTTGGGGGACAGGGGAAGCAGTTCTTC. It translates to CASSFGGQGKQFF.